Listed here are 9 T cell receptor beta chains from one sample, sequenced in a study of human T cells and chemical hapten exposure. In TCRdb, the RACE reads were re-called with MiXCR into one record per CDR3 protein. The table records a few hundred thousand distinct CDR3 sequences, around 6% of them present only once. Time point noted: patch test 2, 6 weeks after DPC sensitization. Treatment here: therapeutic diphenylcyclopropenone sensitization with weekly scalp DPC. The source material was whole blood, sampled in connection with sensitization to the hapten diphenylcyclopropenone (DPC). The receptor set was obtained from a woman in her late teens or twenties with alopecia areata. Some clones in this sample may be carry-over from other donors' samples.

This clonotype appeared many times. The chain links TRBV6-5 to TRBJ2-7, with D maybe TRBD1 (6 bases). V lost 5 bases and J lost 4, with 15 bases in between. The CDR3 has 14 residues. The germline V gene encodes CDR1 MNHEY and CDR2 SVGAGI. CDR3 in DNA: TGTGCCAGCAGTCCAGCCGCAGGGGAATACGAGCAGTACTTC. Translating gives CASSPAAGEYEQYF.

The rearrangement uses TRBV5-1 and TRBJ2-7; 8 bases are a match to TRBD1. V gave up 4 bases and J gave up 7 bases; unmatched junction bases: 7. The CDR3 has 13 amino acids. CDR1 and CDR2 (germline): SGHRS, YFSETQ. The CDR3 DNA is TGCGCCAGCAGCACCGGACAGGGTCGGGAGCAGTACTTC. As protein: CASSTGQGREQYF.

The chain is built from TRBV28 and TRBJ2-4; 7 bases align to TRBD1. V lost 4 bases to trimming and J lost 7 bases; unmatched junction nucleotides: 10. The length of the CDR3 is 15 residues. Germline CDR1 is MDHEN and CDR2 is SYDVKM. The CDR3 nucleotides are TGTGCCAGCAGTTCAGGGGGTACCCAGGGGAACATTCAGTACTTC. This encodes CASSSGGTQGNIQYF.

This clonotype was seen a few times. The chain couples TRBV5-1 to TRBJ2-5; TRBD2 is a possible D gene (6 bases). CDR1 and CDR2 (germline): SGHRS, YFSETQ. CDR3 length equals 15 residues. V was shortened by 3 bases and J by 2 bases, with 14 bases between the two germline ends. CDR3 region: CASSWGVNRQETQYF. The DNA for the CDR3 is TGCGCCAGCAGCTGGGGGGTCAACAGGCAAGAGACCCAGTACTTC.

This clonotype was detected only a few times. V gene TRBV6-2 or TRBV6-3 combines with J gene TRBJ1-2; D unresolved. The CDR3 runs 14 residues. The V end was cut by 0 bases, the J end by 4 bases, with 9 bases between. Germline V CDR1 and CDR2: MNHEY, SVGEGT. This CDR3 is CASSYSGGSYGYTF. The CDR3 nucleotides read TGTGCCAGCAGTTACTCAGGCGGGTCCTATGGCTACACCTTC.

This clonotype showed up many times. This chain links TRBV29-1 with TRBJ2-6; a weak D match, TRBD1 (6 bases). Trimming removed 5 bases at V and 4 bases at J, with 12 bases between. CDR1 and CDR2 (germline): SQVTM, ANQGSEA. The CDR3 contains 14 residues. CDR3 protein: CSVTTGSGANVLTF. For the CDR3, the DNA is TGCAGCGTTACAACAGGGTCCGGGGCCAACGTCCTGACTTTC.

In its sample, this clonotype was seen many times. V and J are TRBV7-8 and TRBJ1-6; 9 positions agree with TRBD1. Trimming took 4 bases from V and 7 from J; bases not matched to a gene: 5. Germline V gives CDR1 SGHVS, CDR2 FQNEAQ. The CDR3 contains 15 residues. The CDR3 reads CASSYPGTGNSPLHF. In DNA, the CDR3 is TGTGCCAGCAGCTATCCCGGGACAGGGAATTCACCCCTCCACTTT.

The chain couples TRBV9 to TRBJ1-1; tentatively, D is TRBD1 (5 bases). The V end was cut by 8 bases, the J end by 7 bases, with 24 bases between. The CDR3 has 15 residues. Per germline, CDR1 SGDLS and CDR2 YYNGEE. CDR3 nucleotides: TGTGCCAGGAGAGGACTCGTGAGGGGCCGGATTGAAGCTTTCTTT. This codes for CARRGLVRGRIEAFF.

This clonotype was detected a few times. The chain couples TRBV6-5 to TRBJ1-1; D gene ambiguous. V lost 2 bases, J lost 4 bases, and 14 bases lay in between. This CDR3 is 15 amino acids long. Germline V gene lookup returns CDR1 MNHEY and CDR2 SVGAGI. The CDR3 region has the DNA TGTGCCAGCAGTTACGAGGGAGGGTATCGCACTGAAGCTTTCTTT. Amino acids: CASSYEGGYRTEAFF.